Presented here are 29 T cell receptor beta chains from one specimen sequenced in a study of CD4 T cell repertoires in COVID-19. Profiled with immunoSEQ multiplex PCR; TCRdb holds only in-frame clones, not every one. The repertoire holds about 75,000 clones, with 83% as singletons. The starting material was CD4+ T cells from peripheral blood, obtained after recovery from COVID-19. These receptors originate from a human donor who had COVID-19.

This clone was recorded once. This sample also contains other DNA sequences that code for the same CDR3. The rearrangement links TRBV5-1 to TRBJ2-2, with 11 bases aligning to TRBD2. CDR1 and CDR2 (germline): SGHRS, YFSETQ. V was pared by 2 bases and J by 4 bases, with 1 base of the junction left unmatched. The CDR3 contains 15 residues. Here the CDR3 reads CASSLGTSGTGELFF. The CDR3 bases are TGCGCCAGCAGCTTAGGGACTAGCGGCACCGGGGAGCTGTTTTTT. Together with reference TRBV5-1 and TRBJ2-2, the CDR3 gives the full variable domain: KAGVTQTPRYLIKTRGQQVTLSCSPISGHRSVSWYQQTPGQGLQFLFEYFSETQRNKGNFPGRFSGRQFSNSRSEMNVSTLELGDSALYLCASSLGTSGTGELFFGEGSRLTVL.

J is TRBJ1-3 and V is TRBV6-5; D is uncertain. Germline values: CDR1 MNHEY, CDR2 SVGAGI. The CDR3 runs 14 residues. With 6 bases removed from V and 6 bases from J, the gap between germline ends came to 15 bases. The CDR3 here is CASSPDPESNTIYF. CDR3 DNA: TGTGCCAGCAGCCCCGACCCGGAGTCAAACACCATATATTTT.

The V and J genes are TRBV7-8 and TRBJ1-5; 7 bases line up with TRBD1. CDR3 length: 16 residues. V trimming: 5 bases; J trimming: 0 bases; junction bases outside the gene matches: 7. The germline CDR1 and CDR2 sequences are SGHVS and FQNEAQ. CDR3 nucleotide sequence: TGTGCCAGCAGCGGAGCCGGGACAGCTAGCAATCAGCCCCAGCATTTT. This codes for CASSGAGTASNQPQHF.

This clone was counted a few times. The J gene is TRBJ2-2, the V gene TRBV10-3; possibly TRBD1 or TRBD2 for D (6 bases each). The CDR3 contains 17 residues. The germline V gene has CDR1 ENHRY and CDR2 SYGVKD. The V end lost 6 bases, the J end lost 2 bases, and 19 bases lay between the germline ends. The CDR3 coding sequence is TGTGCCATCAGCCCGAGGGGGGACGTCAGAAACACCGGGGAGCTGTTTTTT. Protein product: CAISPRGDVRNTGELFF.

This clone has only one observation. V and J are TRBV2 and TRBJ2-5; TRBD1 is a possible D gene (6 bases). Trimming removed 7 bases at V and 3 bases at J, with 12 bases between. Germline V gives CDR1 SNHLY, CDR2 FYNNEI. CDR3 length: 13 residues. The CDR3 is CASNSGQKETQYF. The CDR3 bases are TGTGCCAGCAACTCCGGACAGAAAGAGACCCAGTACTTC.

The rearrangement uses TRBV4-2 and TRBJ2-5; 10 nucleotides match TRBD2. The CDR3 has 15 residues. After removal of 2 bases from V and 5 bases from J, the junction contained 5 bases not matched to a gene. The V gene's germline CDR1 is LGHNA and CDR2 YNFKEQ. The CDR3 here is CASSQISGRTETQYF. The CDR3 DNA is TGTGCCAGCAGCCAAATTAGCGGGAGGACGGAGACCCAGTACTTC.

The chain employs TRBV5-4 and TRBJ1-1, with 9 bases lining up with TRBD1. Germline CDR1 SGHNT, CDR2 YYREEE (reference sequence). This CDR3 comprises 16 residues. Losses at the gene ends were 1 base for V and 1 base for J; bases not matched to a gene: 5. The CDR3 is CASSLPPTGGNTEAFF. CDR3 nucleotide sequence: TGTGCCAGCAGCTTGCCTCCGACAGGGGGGAACACTGAAGCTTTCTTT.

J is TRBJ2-1 and V is TRBV18; 9 nucleotides align to TRBD2. The trim removed 1 base at V and 3 bases at J, leaving 4 bases unmatched. This CDR3 has 16 residues. Germline CDR1 is KGHSH and CDR2 is LQKENI. The CDR3 loop reads CASSPRTAGGYNEQFF. The CDR3 nucleotides read TGTGCCAGCTCACCACGAACAGCGGGGGGCTACAATGAGCAGTTCTTC.

CDR3 DNA sequence: TGTGCCAGCAGTTTAGGTGGACCCTACGAGCAGTACTTC. Its translation: CASSLGGPYEQYF. The rearrangement uses TRBV28 and TRBJ2-7; D call uncertain. Germline lookup yields CDR1 MDHEN and CDR2 SYDVKM. V was cut by 2 bases and J by 2 bases, with 7 bases left in between. This CDR3 is built from 13 residues.

The CDR3 nucleotides read TGTGCCAGCAGCGCAACCTACGAGCAGTACTTC. Its translation is CASSATYEQYF. The rearrangement uses TRBV11-2 and TRBJ2-7, with D uncertain. CDR3 length: 11 residues. Germline V gives CDR1 SGHAT, CDR2 FQNNGV. V was trimmed by 5 bases and J by 2 bases, leaving 4 bases between them. Combining the CDR3 with reference TRBV11-2 and TRBJ2-7 gives the whole variable domain EAGVAQSPRYKIIEKRQSVAFWCNPISGHATLYWYQQILGQGPKLLIQFQNNGVVDDSQLPKDRFSAERLKGVDSTLKIQPAKLEDSAVYLCASSATYEQYFGPGTRLTVT.

The gene calls are TRBV5-1 and TRBJ2-4; maybe TRBD2 (6 bases). Trimming removed 4 bases at V and 3 bases at J, with 20 bases between. This CDR3 is 17 amino acids long. Germline values: CDR1 SGHRS, CDR2 YFSETQ. In DNA, the CDR3 is TGCGCCAGCAGCCTCCGGTGGGGTATGGAGGGCAAAAACATTCAGTACTTC. Translated: CASSLRWGMEGKNIQYF.

This sequence joins TRBV5-1 and TRBJ2-2; 8 bases line up with TRBD1. The CDR3 loop spans 17 amino acids. V gave up 1 base and J gave up 0 bases; unmatched junction bases: 5. The germline V gene encodes CDR1 SGHRS and CDR2 YFSETQ. For the CDR3, the DNA is TGCGCCAGCAGCTTGTACACAGGGGGACCGAACACCGGGGAGCTGTTTTTT. Residues: CASSLYTGGPNTGELFF.

The chain links TRBV25-1 to TRBJ2-6, with D tentatively TRBD2 (6 bases). CDR3 size: 15 residues. The germline CDR1 and CDR2 sequences are MGHDK and SYGVNS. Deletions cut 3 bases from V and 4 bases from J, with 10 bases between. This CDR3 reads CASSEGGSGANVLTF. CDR3 in DNA: TGTGCCAGCAGTGAGGGGGGATCCGGGGCCAACGTCCTGACTTTC.

V gene TRBV20-1 combines with J gene TRBJ2-1, with D tentatively TRBD1 (6 bases). CDR1 and CDR2 from the germline V gene are DFQATT and SNEGSKA (reference sequence). The CDR3 extends over 11 amino acids. Trimming took off 3 bases at V and 10 bases at J, with 10 bases between the two ends. The DNA of the CDR3 is TGCAGTGCTAGCGCCGGACAGGAGCAGTTCTTC. Translation: CSASAGQEQFF.

This chain uses TRBV15 with TRBJ2-7; tentatively, D is TRBD1 (6 bases). Between the trimmed V and J ends, which lost 3 bases and 2 bases, there was a span of 11 bases. CDR1 is LNHNV and CDR2 is YYDKDF in the germline V gene (reference sequence). This CDR3 comprises 14 residues. CDR3 sequence: CATSRGDTAYEQYF. The DNA for the CDR3 is TGTGCCACCAGCAGGGGGGACACGGCCTACGAGCAGTACTTC.

This chain connects TRBV28 to TRBJ2-7; 11 bases are shared with TRBD2. With 6 bases clipped from V and 1 base from J, the junction kept 8 bases outside the gene matches. The CDR3 runs to 16 residues. Germline values: CDR1 MDHEN, CDR2 SYDVKM. The CDR3, as DNA: TGTGCCAGCAGGACCCCCGGGACTAGCGGTTCCTACGAGCAGTACTTC. Amino acids: CASRTPGTSGSYEQYF.

This clone was counted once. The chain couples TRBV2 to TRBJ2-7, with TRBD1 identical over 9 bases. Germline loops: CDR1 SNHLY, CDR2 FYNNEI. The CDR3 covers 15 residues. The ends lost 5 bases at V and 5 bases at J; junction bases unmatched: 10. CDR3 DNA: TGTGCCAGCAGTCGGGGACAGGGTGAGGCCCACGAGCAGTACTTC. Translated, it gives CASSRGQGEAHEQYF.

V gene TRBV5-1 combines with J gene TRBJ2-1; no clear D gene. CDR3 size: 16 residues. CDR1 and CDR2 (germline): SGHRS, YFSETQ. Trimming took off 0 bases at V and 0 bases at J, with 10 bases between the two ends. The CDR3 DNA follows: TGCGCCAGCAGCTTGGTGCTAGTTGACTCCTACAATGAGCAGTTCTTC. Its translation is CASSLVLVDSYNEQFF.

The table lists this clone with a count of one. V usage is TRBV3-1 (or the pseudogene TRBV3-2) and J usage is TRBJ2-7; possible D gene TRBD1, 6 bases. CDR1 is LGHDT, CDR2 YNNKEL, per germline (reference sequence). The CDR3 is made up of 14 amino acids. The V and J ends lost 0 bases and 2 bases respectively, with 8 bases between them. Written as DNA, the CDR3 is TGTGCCAGCAGCCAAGATTGGACAGCCTACGAGCAGTACTTC. Translated: CASSQDWTAYEQYF.

The CDR3 here is CASGGGTKPQHF. DNA for the CDR3: TGTGCTAGTGGAGGAGGTACGAAGCCCCAGCATTTT. The rearrangement joins TRBV12-5 to TRBJ1-5; no clear D gene. CDR3 size: 12 residues. Looked up from germline, CDR1 is LGHNT and CDR2 is FRNRAP. The V end lost 6 bases, the J end lost 8 bases, and 11 bases lay between the germline ends.

The chain joins TRBV7-3 to TRBJ2-7; a possible D gene is TRBD2 (5 bases). Germline V gene sequence: CDR1 SGHTA, CDR2 FQGTGA. V lost 2 bases, J lost 4 bases, and 18 bases lay in between. This CDR3 region has 16 residues. The CDR3 nucleotides are TGTGCCAGCAGCTTAGGGTCCAGCGGTTTAGGGTACGAGCAGTACTTC. Its translation is CASSLGSSGLGYEQYF.

The rearrangement uses TRBV23-1 and TRBJ2-7, with 8 bases matching TRBD1. TRBV23-1 is classed as an ORF, of uncertain function. This CDR3 has 16 amino acids. V gave up 2 bases and J gave up 3 bases; unmatched junction bases: 9. The DNA of the CDR3 is TGCGCCAGCAGTCAAATGGGACAGGCGTGTGTCTACGAGCAGTACTTC. It specifies CASSQMGQACVYEQYF.

The chain recombines TRBV29-1 with TRBJ2-4; either TRBD1 or TRBD2 may fit D (5 bases each). Trimming took off 6 bases at V and 8 bases at J, with 20 bases between the two ends. The V gene's germline CDR1 is SQVTM and CDR2 ANQGSEA. CDR3 length: 14 residues. The CDR3 nucleotides are TGCAGCGTCTCCGGGACCGCCGCGGATGACATTCAGTACTTC. Amino acid sequence: CSVSGTAADDIQYF.

This sequence joins TRBV29-1 and TRBJ2-3; TRBD2 might be the D (5 bases). Trimming left V 4 bases short and J 0 bases short, with 8 bases between. This CDR3 is built from 13 residues. Per germline, CDR1 SQVTM and CDR2 ANQGSEA. In DNA, the CDR3 is TGCAGCGTTGCCGGGGTTAGCACAGATACGCAGTATTTT. Protein: CSVAGVSTDTQYF.

The chain combines TRBV10-3 with TRBJ2-7; D perhaps matches TRBD1 (5 bases). The CDR3 covers 13 residues. Trimming left V 4 bases short and J 5 bases short, with 12 bases between. Germline CDR1 and CDR2: ENHRY and SYGVKD. CDR3 nucleotides: TGTGCCATCAGTGGTGGTTTGGACAACGAGCAGTACTTC. This codes for CAISGGLDNEQYF.

The chain carries TRBV24-1 and TRBJ2-2; D is ambiguous. The germline V gene encodes CDR1 KGHDR and CDR2 SFDVKD. Trimming took 4 bases from V and 0 from J, leaving 14 bases between them. The CDR3 has 17 residues. As DNA, the CDR3 is TGTGCCACCAGTGAGCCTACAGTGAGCGCGAACACCGGGGAGCTGTTTTTT. Protein sequence: CATSEPTVSANTGELFF.

The rearrangement links TRBV19 to TRBJ2-6; a possible D gene is TRBD1 (5 bases). The germline V gene encodes CDR1 LNHDA and CDR2 SQIVND (reference sequence). V was pared by 5 bases and J by 0 bases, with 11 bases between. The CDR3 totals 16 residues. CDR3 region: CASSLRANSGANVLTF. The CDR3 bases are TGTGCCAGTAGTCTCAGGGCCAACTCTGGGGCCAACGTCCTGACTTTC.

The CDR3 region has the DNA TGTGCCAGCAGCGTAGGTGGGTTCGATCAAGAGACCCAGTACTTC. Amino acids: CASSVGGFDQETQYF. This sequence joins TRBV9 and TRBJ2-5; D gene ambiguous. From germline, CDR1 is SGDLS and CDR2 YYNGEE. The ends were cut back, 0 bases at V and 2 bases at J, with 11 bases in the middle. The CDR3 consists of 15 residues. Filled out from reference TRBV9 and TRBJ2-5, the complete variable domain reads DSGVTQTPKHLITATGQRVTLRCSPRSGDLSVYWYQQSLDQGLQFLIQYYNGEERAKGNILERFSAQQFPDLHSELNLSSLELGDSALYFCASSVGGFDQETQYFGPGTRLLVL.

The J gene is TRBJ1-1, the V gene TRBV2; weak D call: TRBD1 (5 bases). Trimming pared 3 bases from V and 4 bases from J, leaving 12 bases between. This CDR3 region has 14 residues. Germline values: CDR1 SNHLY, CDR2 FYNNEI. CDR3 sequence (DNA): TGTGCCAGCAGTGACCAGGGAAGGTTCACTGAAGCTTTCTTT. Translating it yields CASSDQGRFTEAFF.